The rows below give T cell receptor beta chains drawn from one sample of a study of OX40 agonist ivuxolimab in advanced cancers. TCRdb's copy holds only in-frame clones and misses some; the assay was immunoSEQ multiplex PCR. The sample lists some 19,000 clones, about 83% seen once, with 40% to 65% in the top ten. The material was CD4+ or CD8+ T cells sorted from blood, obtained in a trial of the OX40 agonist ivuxolimab. All receptors come from an adult with an advanced solid tumor such as melanoma, head and neck, liver or kidney cancer. Both conserved end residues are part of each CDR3. The D gene is left open where the match is weak. Size values are once, few and many counts, or a class for expanded clones, and some rows have none.

TRBJ2-5,NA,TRBV4-1,NA,TGCGCCAGCAGCCATGGGCAAAATTACCAAGAGACCCAGTACTTC,CASSHGQNYQETQYF
TRBJ2-2,TRBD1,TRBV6-1,NA,TGTGCCAGCAGTGTCACCAGGGGGCGCACCGGGGAGCTGTTTTTT,CASSVTRGRTGELFF
TRBJ1-6,NA,TRBV27,NA,TGTGCCAGCAGTTTTGGTAATTCACCCCTCCACTTT,CASSFGNSPLHF
TRBJ2-7,NA,TRBV10-3,NA,TGTGCCATCAGTGACCGAAACATTTCCTACGAGCAGTACTTC,CAISDRNISYEQYF
TRBJ2-6,NA,TRBV30,NA,TGTGCCTGGAGTGCAGGGGCTGGGGCCAACGTCCTGACTTTC,CAWSAGAGANVLTF
TRBJ1-2,NA,TRBV6-1,NA,TGTGCCAGCAGTGACGGCGACACCGGCTATGGCTACACCTTC,CASSDGDTGYGYTF
TRBJ2-7,TRBD1,TRBV19,NA,TGTGCCAGTAGTCCAGACAGGGGAACCTACGAGCAGTACTTC,CASSPDRGTYEQYF
TRBJ2-2,NA,TRBV7-9,NA,TGTGCCAGCAGCGAATGGACCGGAGCGAACACCGGGGAGCTGTTTTTT,CASSEWTGANTGELFF
TRBJ1-1,NA,TRBV2,NA,TGTGCCAGCAGTGATATGGGGAGCGGAACTGAAGCTTTCTTT,CASSDMGSGTEAFF
TRBJ2-7,TRBD2,TRBV15,once,TGTGCCACCAGCAGGGATCCTGGGGGGGGATCGTCCTACGAGCAGTACTTC,CATSRDPGGGSSYEQYF
TRBJ2-7,TRBD1,TRBV7-9,NA,TGTGCCAGCAGTTCCGGACAGGGGGGCGACGAGCAGTACTTC,CASSSGQGGDEQYF
TRBJ1-2,TRBD1,TRBV19,NA,TGTGCCAGTCGGACAGGGGGCACAGGCTATGGCTACACCTTC,CASRTGGTGYGYTF
TRBJ2-3,NA,TRBV14,NA,TGTGCCAGCAGCGGTACCTGGAGGGATACGCAGTATTTT,CASSGTWRDTQYF
TRBJ2-7,TRBD2,TRBV7-3,NA,TGTGCCAGCAGCCCCGAGCCAGCGGGGGGGCCGTACGAGCAGTACTTC,CASSPEPAGGPYEQYF
TRBJ2-3,NA,TRBV27,NA,TGTGCCAGCAGTTTAGTAGGAGATACGCAGTATTTT,CASSLVGDTQYF
TRBJ2-5,NA,TRBV6-1,once,TGTGCCAGCGGGGTCCAGTACTTC,CASGVQYF
TRBJ1-1,NA,TRBV27,NA,TGTGCCAGCAGTTTGGGGCCCCGGGGCACTGAAGCTTTCTTT,CASSLGPRGTEAFF
TRBJ1-3,NA,TRBV7-9,NA,TGTGCCAGCAGCTTAGGGGAGGGCTTCTCCGGAAACACCATATATTTT,CASSLGEGFSGNTIYF
TRBJ1-2,TRBD1,TRBV9,once,TGTGCCAGCAGCGGGAACGACAGGGATCCCAACTATGGCTACACCTTC,CASSGNDRDPNYGYTF
TRBJ2-7,NA,TRBV9,NA,TGTGCCAGCAGCGTACTAGGACAGACCTACGAGCAGTACTTC,CASSVLGQTYEQYF
TRBJ1-2,NA,TRBV27,NA,TGTGCCAGCAGTGCCCACGAGGGGCTAAACTATGGCTACACCTTC,CASSAHEGLNYGYTF
TRBJ1-1,NA,TRBV6-5,NA,TGTGCCAGCAGTTCCTTGAACACTGGAGCTTTCTTT,CASSSLNTGAFF
TRBJ2-7,NA,TRBV11-2,NA,TGTGCCAGCAGCCAATACTTGTTATCCTACGAGCAGTACTTC,CASSQYLLSYEQYF
TRBJ2-1,TRBD2,TRBV4-3,NA,TGCGCCAGCAGCCAAGATGGGGGGGGCTCCTACAATGAGCAGTTCTTC,CASSQDGGGSYNEQFF
TRBJ2-1,TRBD2,TRBV2,many,TGTGCCAGCAGTCTAGCGGGGGTGTCTCGTGAGCAGTTCTTC,CASSLAGVSREQFF
TRBJ1-1,NA,TRBV28,NA,TGTGCCAGCAGTTTATCAGGGGTGTACACTGAAGCTTTCTTT,CASSLSGVYTEAFF
TRBJ2-3,TRBD2,TRBV12-5,NA,TGTGCTAGTGGTTCTAGCGGAGGCACAGATACGCAGTATTTT,CASGSSGGTDTQYF
TRBJ2-3,NA,TRBV13,NA,TGTGCCAGCAGCTTGCGTCAGATCCCAGATACGCAGTATTTT,CASSLRQIPDTQYF
TRBJ1-1,NA,TRBV27,NA,TGTGCCAGCAGTCAGTTGTGGAGCACTGAAGCTTTCTTT,CASSQLWSTEAFF
TRBJ1-6,NA,TRBV4-3,NA,TGCGCCAGCAGCCAAGATTGGGCATTCGTTAATTCACCCCTCCACTTT,CASSQDWAFVNSPLHF
TRBJ2-3,TRBD2,TRBV27,NA,TGTGCCAGCAGTTCCCTAGCGGGGGGGGGACTTTCAGATACGCAGTATTTT,CASSSLAGGGLSDTQYF
TRBJ1-2,TRBD1,TRBV9,once,TGTGCCAGCAGCGAACCGGGACAGCCCTTTGGGGGCTACACCTTC,CASSEPGQPFGGYTF
TRBJ2-5,NA,TRBV10-1,NA,TGCGCCAGCAGGTGGGACGGTGGCTTCCAAGAGACCCAGTACTTC,CASRWDGGFQETQYF
TRBJ2-7,NA,TRBV11-2,NA,TGTGCCAGCAGCGGCCAGAACGGAGGGGGGGCCTACTTC,CASSGQNGGGAYF
TRBJ2-7,TRBD1,TRBV5-1,NA,TGCGCCAGCAGTCAGGGACAGATCTCCTACGAGCAGTACTTC,CASSQGQISYEQYF
TRBJ1-2,NA,TRBV13,NA,TGTGCCAGCAGCTTAGCAGAGACTAACTATGGCTACACCTTC,CASSLAETNYGYTF
TRBJ1-4,NA,TRBV30,NA,TGTGCCTGGAGTGAAGGACTTAATGAAAAACTGTTTTTT,CAWSEGLNEKLFF
TRBJ1-6,NA,TRBV9,NA,TGTGCCAGCAGCGCCAACCTCCGCGATTCACCCCTCCACTTT,CASSANLRDSPLHF
TRBJ2-3,NA,TRBV12-5,NA,TGTGCTAGTGGGCAGGGGCCAGATACGCAGTATTTT,CASGQGPDTQYF
TRBJ1-1,NA,TRBV7-3,NA,TGTGCCAGCAGCTTAACTGCCAGCACTGAAGCTTTCTTT,CASSLTASTEAFF
TRBJ2-4,NA,TRBV15,NA,TGTGCCACCAGCAGAGGATTAGGAGACCTAGCCAAAAACATTCAGTACTTC,CATSRGLGDLAKNIQYF